The rows below give T cell receptor beta chains drawn from one sample of a study of cytomegalovirus exposure and HLA in healthy donors. TCRdb's table, derived via immunoSEQ multiplex PCR, lists solely in-frame clones and lacks some. The repertoire holds under 250,000 clones, with about 84% as singletons. Specimen: PBMCs. Every receptor here comes from a human donor in good health. CDR3s include the opening cysteine and the closing phenylalanine or tryptophan. D genes are given only for firm matches. Rows may omit the clone size; those that give it use once, few, many or a size class.

clone size	V gene	J gene	D gene	CDR3 DNA	CDR3 protein
-	TRBV15	TRBJ2-3	-	TGTGCCACCAGCAGACTTACCCTAGGGGTGGATACGCAGTATTTT	CATSRLTLGVDTQYF
few	TRBV27	TRBJ2-5	-	TGTGCCAGCAGTTTATCGTGGGCAGACCAAGAGACCCAGTACTTC	CASSLSWADQETQYF
-	TRBV11-2	TRBJ2-2	TRBD2	TGTGCCAGCAGCTTAGTTTCTGCGGGAGGGCCCAGCGGGGAGCTGTTTTTT	CASSLVSAGGPSGELFF
-	TRBV7-8	TRBJ2-4	TRBD2	TGTGCCAGCAGCCCGAGGGCGGGAGATGGGGCCAAAAACATTCAGTACTTC	CASSPRAGDGAKNIQYF
-	TRBV2	TRBJ1-5	TRBD1	TGTGCCACCTCTCGGGACAGCAATAGCAATCAGCCCCAGCATTTT	CATSRDSNSNQPQHF
-	TRBV7-9	TRBJ1-5	TRBD1	TGTTCCAGCAGCTTAGCTCCGGCAGGGGGCATGGATCAGCCCCAGCATTTT	CSSSLAPAGGMDQPQHF
-	TRBV6-6	TRBJ2-7	-	TGTGCCAGCAGTTCTAAATCCTACGAGCAGTACTTC	CASSSKSYEQYF
few	TRBV2	TRBJ2-1	TRBD1	TGTGCCAGCAGCGGTAGACAGGGTCCCATCAATGAGCAGTTCTTC	CASSGRQGPINEQFF
-	TRBV7-3	TRBJ2-2	-	TGTGCCAGCTCCCAGGGCGCGGGGCACACCGGGGAGCTGTTTTTT	CASSQGAGHTGELFF
-	TRBV5-1	TRBJ2-2	-	TGCGCCAGCAGCCCGCGGGGGGACAGGAACACCGGGGAGCTGTTTTTT	CASSPRGDRNTGELFF
-	TRBV15	TRBJ1-4	-	TGTGCCACCAGCAGAGTGGGGAGGGGAACTAATGAAAAACTGTTTTTT	CATSRVGRGTNEKLFF
-	TRBV5-6	TRBJ2-7	-	TGTGCCAGCAGCTTGGCCGACAGCACTAATGGCCGATCCTACGAGCAGTACTTC	CASSLADSTNGRSYEQYF
-	TRBV19	TRBJ1-1	-	TGTGCCAGTAGTATCGGTGGACAGATGAACACTGAAGCTTTCTTT	CASSIGGQMNTEAFF
few	TRBV19	TRBJ1-2	-	TGTGCCAGTATCCCAGAGGACGGGAGGGCCAATGGCTACACCTTC	CASIPEDGRANGYTF
-	TRBV5-4	TRBJ2-7	TRBD2	TGTGCCAGCAGCCGGGGAAGCGGGAGAGTCGAGTACTTC	CASSRGSGRVEYF
-	TRBV7-9	TRBJ2-3	TRBD2	TGTGCCAGCAGCCCGAGGACTAGCGGGAACTCAGATACGCAGTATTTT	CASSPRTSGNSDTQYF
-	TRBV5-1	TRBJ2-1	TRBD2	TGCGCCAGCAGTTATTTGACTAGCGCAAGCTCCTACAATGAGCAGTTCTTC	CASSYLTSASSYNEQFF
-	TRBV7-2	TRBJ1-5	-	TGTGCCAGCAGCTTAGTTGGGACAAGCAATCAGCCCCAGCATTTT	CASSLVGTSNQPQHF
-	TRBV27	TRBJ2-1	TRBD2	TGTGCCAGCAGCCCCAGGCTAGCGGACAACTACAATGAGCAGTTCTTC	CASSPRLADNYNEQFF
once	TRBV7-8	TRBJ1-2	-	TGTGCCAGCAGCTTATTGGTTCGGGGAGGAGGTGGCTACACCTTC	CASSLLVRGGGGYTF
-	TRBV28	TRBJ2-1	TRBD2	TGTGCCAGCAGTCCCCGGACTAGCGGGAGCAATGAGCAGTTCTTC	CASSPRTSGSNEQFF
-	TRBV5-1	TRBJ2-5	-	TGCGCCAGCAGCTTGCGTTTTTTACAAGAGACCCAGTACTTC	CASSLRFLQETQYF
-	TRBV6-6	TRBJ2-3	TRBD2	TGTGCCAGCAGCCGAAGAGCGGGAGGGCCGGCAGATACGCAGTATTTT	CASSRRAGGPADTQYF
few	TRBV27	TRBJ2-7	TRBD2	TGTGCCAGCAGTCCGCTAAGACTAGCGGGAGGCATAGGCGACGAGCAGTACTTC	CASSPLRLAGGIGDEQYF
-	TRBV2	TRBJ2-7	TRBD2	TGTGCCAGCACTTTGGAGGCTAGCGGGAGCCCTAAGCAGTACTTC	CASTLEASGSPKQYF
-	TRBV19	TRBJ1-5	-	TGTGCCAGTAGGATCGGACAGCTCAATAGCAATCAGCCCCAGCATTTT	CASRIGQLNSNQPQHF
-	TRBV11-2	TRBJ2-3	-	TGTGCCAGCAGCTTATCGGGTATCACAGATACGCAGTATTTT	CASSLSGITDTQYF
-	TRBV6-5	TRBJ1-4	TRBD1	TGTGCCAGCAGTTACAGGGGGCCAATTGAAAAACTGTTTTTT	CASSYRGPIEKLFF
-	TRBV6-1	TRBJ2-5	-	TGTGCCAGCAGTGAAGTCCTCCAAGAGACCCAGTACTTC	CASSEVLQETQYF
-	TRBV18	TRBJ1-1	-	TGTGCCAGCTCCAACGGGGAGAACACTGAAGCTTTCTTT	CASSNGENTEAFF
-	TRBV18	TRBJ1-2	TRBD1	TGTGCCAGCTCACCGAGAACGACAGGGGGCTATGGCTACACCTTC	CASSPRTTGGYGYTF
few	TRBV5-6	TRBJ2-7	TRBD2	TGTGCCAGCAGCTGGGGGACTAGTAGCGCGCCGTACTTC	CASSWGTSSAPYF
-	TRBV7-7	TRBJ2-2	-	TGTGCTAGCGGAGATTACGGGAGCGCCGGGGAGCTGTTTTTT	CASGDYGSAGELFF
-	TRBV28	TRBJ1-2	TRBD1	TGTGCCAGCAGCGTCCCGGGACAGGGGAAATATGGCTACACCTTC	CASSVPGQGKYGYTF
-	TRBV6-1	TRBJ1-2	-	TGTGCCAGCAGTGAAAGGTCGGGGGGTAAGAACTATGGCTACACCTTC	CASSERSGGKNYGYTF
-	TRBV7-2	TRBJ2-5	TRBD2	TGTGCCAGCAGCTTAAACCAAGAAGGTAGCGGGAAGGGAGAGACCCAGTACTTC	CASSLNQEGSGKGETQYF
-	TRBV11-3	TRBJ2-1	-	TGTGCCAGCAGCTTAGCGCGGGATAATGAGCAGTTCTTC	CASSLARDNEQFF
-	TRBV6-5	TRBJ2-5	-	TGTGCCAGCAGTTACTCTGGCGGGTACCAAGAGACCCAGTACTTC	CASSYSGGYQETQYF
once	TRBV6-1	TRBJ2-1	-	TGTGCCAGCTTCTTCCGGGTAGGGGACAATGAGCAGTTCTTC	CASFFRVGDNEQFF
-	TRBV6-6	TRBJ2-1	TRBD2	TGTGCCAGCATCCCAGCGGGAGTTGATGAGCAGTTCTTC	CASIPAGVDEQFF
once	TRBV19	TRBJ1-1	-	TGTGCCAGTACGAGAAAAGCGAACACTGAAGCTTTCTTT	CASTRKANTEAFF
-	TRBV5-1	TRBJ1-2	-	TGCGCCAGCAGCTTGTCCTACAGCCGAAAACTCTATGGCTACACCTTC	CASSLSYSRKLYGYTF
-	TRBV7-3	TRBJ1-1	-	TGTGCCAGCAGTCCGGGACATACCAACACTGAAGCTTTCTTT	CASSPGHTNTEAFF
few	TRBV30	TRBJ2-3	-	TGTGCCTGGAAACCGGGGAGCACAGATACGCAGTATTTT	CAWKPGSTDTQYF
-	TRBV10-3	TRBJ2-7	-	TGTGCCATCAAAGGGAACAGGAGCTCCTACGAGCAGTACTTC	CAIKGNRSSYEQYF
-	TRBV5-1	TRBJ2-5	-	TGCGCCAGCAGCTGGGCCCAGGGGGAGACCCAGTACTTC	CASSWAQGETQYF